Listed below are T cell receptor beta chains from one sample, sequenced in a study of blood T cell repertoires in COVID-19. Profiled with immunoSEQ multiplex PCR; TCRdb holds only in-frame clones, not every one. The sample consists of about 130,000 clones, more than 90% of them appearing once. The specimen sequenced was peripheral blood. These receptors all stem from a man between 60 and 75 years old with COVID-19, enrolled during active disease. Both conserved end residues are trimmed from each CDR3.

TRBV29-1	TRBJ2-2	SVGNRATGELF
TRBV6-2/TRBV6-3	TRBJ1-2	ASSPDRGRSGYT
TRBV11-1	TRBJ2-1	ASSLGLADDNEQF
TRBV9	TRBJ2-3	ASSVGTSGTSDTQY
TRBV10-3	TRBJ1-3	AISERRTDSGNTIY
TRBV19	TRBJ2-7	ASSTGPGSAEY
TRBV20-1	TRBJ1-1	SVTANTEAF
TRBV19	TRBJ1-4	ASSTGSTNEKLF
TRBV28	TRBJ2-3	ASSLPFTDTQY
TRBV29-1	TRBJ2-5	SVGAASRETQY
TRBV3-1/TRBV3-2	TRBJ1-2	ASSQDRVAAEGYT
TRBV27	TRBJ2-1	ASSWGGRENEQF
TRBV4-1	TRBJ2-1	ASSQFPVDRGNNEQF
TRBV7-7	TRBJ2-1	ASSTRLENEQF
TRBV5-1	TRBJ2-7	ASSLRQGHEQY
TRBV28	TRBJ2-3	ASTMTDITDTQY
TRBV4-1	TRBJ1-5	ASSQASTFNQPQH
TRBV6-5	TRBJ1-1	ASTPGQGTAEAF
TRBV30	TRBJ2-2	AWSVTGGRTGELF
TRBV7-8	TRBJ1-1	ASSLRTGAVGTEAF
TRBV10-3	TRBJ2-5	AISLGAGEGETQY
TRBV6-6	TRBJ1-4	ASSRGPGGAEKLF
TRBV4-2	TRBJ1-4	ASSQASGGTNEKLF
TRBV9	TRBJ2-7	ASSVGPSERTYEQY
TRBV28	TRBJ1-1	ASSFPGQPNTEAF
TRBV9	TRBJ1-6	ASSEEGGPTYNSPLH
TRBV10-1	TRBJ1-1	ASSGYQGMNTEAF
TRBV12-3/TRBV12-4	TRBJ2-3	ASNRAETDTQY
TRBV10-1	TRBJ1-2	ATTGEAYYT
TRBV7-2	TRBJ2-1	ASPGSGIYNEQF
TRBV10-3	TRBJ2-7	AIQPGLVYEQY
TRBV7-2	TRBJ1-2	ASSLESVPNYGYT
TRBV6-5	TRBJ2-7	ASSSVLFGKYEQY
TRBV11-2	TRBJ1-5	ASSQGTGSYYQPQH
TRBV4-2	TRBJ2-3	ASSQEVAGVTDTQY
TRBV2	TRBJ2-7	ASSDEEYEQY
TRBV12-5	TRBJ1-1	ASAGEGGIIAF
TRBV6-6	TRBJ2-7	ASSPGPGTGLNEQY
TRBV29-1	TRBJ1-1	SVHGQGMNTEAF
TRBV3-1/TRBV3-2	TRBJ2-5	ASSQYDEGTQY
TRBV2	TRBJ2-7	ASSVSILDEQY
TRBV5-1	TRBJ2-5	ASSLPGLAGETQY
TRBV11-2	TRBJ2-5	ASSGRLVETQY
TRBV5-1	TRBJ2-1	ASSLGGGEQF
TRBV5-1	TRBJ2-7	ASSGQGVSYEQY